The clone carrying this T cell receptor beta chain was counted a single time. This sample stems from a study of blood T cell repertoires in COVID-19. At the level of the study: COVID-19 samples collected from the United States, Italy and Spain covered acute and convalescent phases. T cells, B-cell-depleted T cells, or PBMCs provided the cDNA or gDNA that served as material.

In the source study's methods: Reference gene primer amplification yielded estimated nucleated cell counts. Produced via immunoSEQ multiplex PCR; TCRdb's table is partial and in-frame only. V and J calls plus clone size are reproduced from that table; the DNA served to infer D and trimming. The sample includes 150,000 to 200,000 clones, roughly 89% seen only once; the top ten take about 5%. CDR1 and CDR2 from the germline V gene are SGDLS and YYNGEE. V dropped 0 bases and J dropped 5 bases, with 8 bases sitting between them. The length of the CDR3 is 13 residues. This TCR was recovered from a human donor in a cohort sampled during active COVID-19. The rearrangement joins TRBV9 to TRBJ1-2; D not certain. The sequencing sample was made of peripheral blood. Here the CDR3 reads CASSVGAGYGYTF. The CDR3, as DNA: TGTGCCAGCAGCGTAGGAGCCGGTTATGGCTACACCTTC.